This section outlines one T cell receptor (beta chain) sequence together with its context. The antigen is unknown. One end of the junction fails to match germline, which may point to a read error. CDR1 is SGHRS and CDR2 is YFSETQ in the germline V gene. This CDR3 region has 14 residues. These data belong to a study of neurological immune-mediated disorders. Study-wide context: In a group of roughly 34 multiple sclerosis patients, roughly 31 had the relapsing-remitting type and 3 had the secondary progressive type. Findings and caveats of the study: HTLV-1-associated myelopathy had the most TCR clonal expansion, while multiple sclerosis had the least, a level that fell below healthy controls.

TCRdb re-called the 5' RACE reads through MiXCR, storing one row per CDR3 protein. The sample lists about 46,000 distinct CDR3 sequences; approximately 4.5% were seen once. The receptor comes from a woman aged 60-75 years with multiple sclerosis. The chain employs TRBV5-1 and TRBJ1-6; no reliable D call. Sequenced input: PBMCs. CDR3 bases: TGCGCCAGCAGCTTGGGAACAGAGAATTCACCCCTCAACTTT. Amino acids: CASSLGTENSPLNF.